This TCR beta chain was sequenced for a study of shared clonotypes between healthy human individuals. For the study at large: CD4 naive cells filled three plates per donor, CD4 memory three, CD8 naive two and CD8 memory one.

This clone appeared a single time. As yet, its antigen is unknown. Additional DNA sequences in this sample encode the identical CDR3. The germline V gene has CDR1 SGHRS and CDR2 YFSETQ. Trimming pared 0 bases from V and 5 bases from J, leaving 6 bases between. The CDR3 is 13 amino acids. Each cell subset's genomic DNA was divided evenly among several immunoSEQ plates. Only in-frame clones appear in the TCRdb table, and some are missing; sequencing was by immunoSEQ multiplex PCR. This table has approximately 2.1 million clones, approximately 93% appearing once. Study results and caveats: Non-shared clonotypes showed lower generation probabilities than clonotypes common to all four donors. The study generally estimated greater richness for naive than memory subsets.

The chain joins TRBV5-1 to TRBJ2-1; D uncertain. This receptor was identified in a man between 18 and 29 years old in good health. Some clones in this sample may be carry-over from other donors' samples. The sample consisted of naive CD4+ T cells from PBMCs. Sample subset: CD45RA+ positively selected. The CDR3 loop is CASSLVPDNEQFF. DNA for the CDR3: TGCGCCAGCAGCTTGGTGCCCGACAATGAGCAGTTCTTC.